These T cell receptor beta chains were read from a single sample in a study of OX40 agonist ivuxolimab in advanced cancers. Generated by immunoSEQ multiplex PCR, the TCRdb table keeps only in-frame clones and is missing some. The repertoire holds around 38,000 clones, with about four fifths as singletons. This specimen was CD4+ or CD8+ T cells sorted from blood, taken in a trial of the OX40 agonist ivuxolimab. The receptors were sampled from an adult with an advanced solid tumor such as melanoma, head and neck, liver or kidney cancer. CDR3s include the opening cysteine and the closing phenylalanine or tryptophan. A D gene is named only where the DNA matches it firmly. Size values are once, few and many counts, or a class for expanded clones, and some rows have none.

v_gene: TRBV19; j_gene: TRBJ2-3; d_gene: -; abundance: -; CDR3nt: TGTGCCAGTCAGGAGGGAATCAACGTAGATACGCAGTATTTT; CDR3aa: CASQEGINVDTQYF
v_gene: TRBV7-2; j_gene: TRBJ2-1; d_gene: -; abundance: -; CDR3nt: TGTGCCAGCAGCTCGCGGGGCAATGAGCAGTTCTTC; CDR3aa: CASSSRGNEQFF
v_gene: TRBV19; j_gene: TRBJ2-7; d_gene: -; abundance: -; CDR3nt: TGTGCCAGTAGTATAACGGAGGGGACTCACGAGCAGTACTTC; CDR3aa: CASSITEGTHEQYF
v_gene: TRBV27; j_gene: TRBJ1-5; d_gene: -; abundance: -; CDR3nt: TGTGCCAGCAGTCCCGGTTATAGCAATCAGCCCCAGCATTTT; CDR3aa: CASSPGYSNQPQHF
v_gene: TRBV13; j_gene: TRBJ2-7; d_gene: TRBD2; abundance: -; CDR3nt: TGTGCCAGCAGCTCGCGGGATAGCGGGGGGGCAAACGAGCAGTACTTC; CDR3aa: CASSSRDSGGANEQYF
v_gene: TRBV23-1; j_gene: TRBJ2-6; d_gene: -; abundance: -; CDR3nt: TGCGCCAGCAGTCAATCGACCCGGAGAGGGTCTGGGGCCAACGTCCTGACTTTC; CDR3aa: CASSQSTRRGSGANVLTF
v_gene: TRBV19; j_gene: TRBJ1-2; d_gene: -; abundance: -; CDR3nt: TGTGCCAGTAGGGACTTAACGGGGAGAGGTAACTATGGCTACACCTTC; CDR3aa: CASRDLTGRGNYGYTF
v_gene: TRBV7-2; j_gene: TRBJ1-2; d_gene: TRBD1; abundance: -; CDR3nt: TGTGCCAGCAGCTTAGGCCCGACAGGGGAGACGGGAGGCTACACCTTC; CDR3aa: CASSLGPTGETGGYTF
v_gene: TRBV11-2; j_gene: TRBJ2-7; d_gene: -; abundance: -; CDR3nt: TGTGCCAGCAGCCAACAACCGGGTCCCTACGAGCAGTACTTC; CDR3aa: CASSQQPGPYEQYF
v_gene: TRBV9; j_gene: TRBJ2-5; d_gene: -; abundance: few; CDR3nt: TGTGCCAGCAGCGCCCTTTCAACGGGAGTAAAAGAGACCCAGTACTTC; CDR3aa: CASSALSTGVKETQYF
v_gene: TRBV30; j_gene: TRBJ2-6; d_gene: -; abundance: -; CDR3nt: TGTGCCTGGAATCGCAGGGTCTCTGGGGCCAACGTCCTGACTTTC; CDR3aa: CAWNRRVSGANVLTF
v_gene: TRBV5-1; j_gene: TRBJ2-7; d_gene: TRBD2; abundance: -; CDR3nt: TGCGCCAGCAGCTTCTTGACTAGCGGAGCCGCCTACGAGCAGTACTTC; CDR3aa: CASSFLTSGAAYEQYF
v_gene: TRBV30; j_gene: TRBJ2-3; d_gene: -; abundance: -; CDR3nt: TGTGCCTGGAGTGCCGAACCGGGACTCCGCACAGATACGCAGTATTTT; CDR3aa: CAWSAEPGLRTDTQYF
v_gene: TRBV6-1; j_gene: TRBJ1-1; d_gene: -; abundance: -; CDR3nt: TGTGCCAGCAGTGAATTGAGGGGTACTGAAGCTTTCTTT; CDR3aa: CASSELRGTEAFF
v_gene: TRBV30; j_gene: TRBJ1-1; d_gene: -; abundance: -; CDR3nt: TGTGCCCAACTCCCAGGGGTTCGGACTGAAGCTTTCTTT; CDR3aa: CAQLPGVRTEAFF
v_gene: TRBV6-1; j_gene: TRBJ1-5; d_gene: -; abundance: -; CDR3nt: TGTGCCAGCAGCGAGACGTCTGATCAGCCCCAGCATTTT; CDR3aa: CASSETSDQPQHF
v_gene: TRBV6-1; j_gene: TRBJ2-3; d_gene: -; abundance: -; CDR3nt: TGTGCCAGCATACGAGGGGGTGGCACAGATACGCAGTATTTT; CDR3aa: CASIRGGGTDTQYF
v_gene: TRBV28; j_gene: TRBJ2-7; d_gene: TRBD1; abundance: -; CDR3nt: TGTGCCAGCAGCTTGCCACAGGGGGCCTCCTACGAGCAGTACTTC; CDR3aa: CASSLPQGASYEQYF
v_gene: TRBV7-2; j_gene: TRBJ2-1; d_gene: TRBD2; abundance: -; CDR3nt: TGTGCCAGCAGCTCGTTACTAGCGGGAGTTTGGGATGAGCAGTTCTTC; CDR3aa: CASSSLLAGVWDEQFF
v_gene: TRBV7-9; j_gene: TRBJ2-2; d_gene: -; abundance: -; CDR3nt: TGTGCCAGCAGCGAAACAACCACCGGGGAGCTGTTTTTT; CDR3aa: CASSETTTGELFF
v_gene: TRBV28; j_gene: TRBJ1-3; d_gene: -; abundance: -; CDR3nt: TGTGCCAGCAGTTCAGGGGACGGAAACACCATATATTTT; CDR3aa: CASSSGDGNTIYF
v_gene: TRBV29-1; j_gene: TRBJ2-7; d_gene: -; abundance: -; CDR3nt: TGCAGCGTTCGTCTACAGGTGGGCGAGCAGTACTTC; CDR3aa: CSVRLQVGEQYF
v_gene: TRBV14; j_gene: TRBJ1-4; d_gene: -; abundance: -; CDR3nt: TGTGCCAGCAGCCAAGGCACAGGGAGCTCAAAACTGTTTTTT; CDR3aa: CASSQGTGSSKLFF
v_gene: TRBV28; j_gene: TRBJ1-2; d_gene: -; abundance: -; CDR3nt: TGTGCCAGCAGTTCTTGGGGACTCTATGGCTACACCTTC; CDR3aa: CASSSWGLYGYTF
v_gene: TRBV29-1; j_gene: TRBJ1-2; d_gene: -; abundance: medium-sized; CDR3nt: TGCAGCGTTGGACAGCCTAACTATGGCTACACCTTC; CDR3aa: CSVGQPNYGYTF
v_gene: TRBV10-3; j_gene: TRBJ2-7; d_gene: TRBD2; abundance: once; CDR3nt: TGTGCCATCAGGGCCCCGACTAGCGGGGGCCCCTACGAGCAGTACTTC; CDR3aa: CAIRAPTSGGPYEQYF
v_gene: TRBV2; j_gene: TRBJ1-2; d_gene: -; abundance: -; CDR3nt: TGTGCCAGCAGTGAACAGGGGTATGGCTACACCTTC; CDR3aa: CASSEQGYGYTF
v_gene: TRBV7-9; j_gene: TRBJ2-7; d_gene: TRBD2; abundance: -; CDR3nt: TGTGCCAGCAGCTTACATAGCGGGGGGCCCTACTTC; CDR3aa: CASSLHSGGPYF
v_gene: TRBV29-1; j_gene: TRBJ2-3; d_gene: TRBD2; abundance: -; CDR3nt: TGCAGCGTTGAGCGGCTAGCGGGGAGCACAGATACGCAGTATTTT; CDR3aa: CSVERLAGSTDTQYF
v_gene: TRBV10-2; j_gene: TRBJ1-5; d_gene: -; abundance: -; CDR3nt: TGCGCCAGCAGTGAGTCAGGGGGAAGCAATCAGCCCCAGCATTTT; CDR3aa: CASSESGGSNQPQHF
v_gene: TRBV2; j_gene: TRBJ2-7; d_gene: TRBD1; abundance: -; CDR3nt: TGTGCCAGCAACCTCAGGACAGGGTCCTACGAGCAGTACTTC; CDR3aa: CASNLRTGSYEQYF
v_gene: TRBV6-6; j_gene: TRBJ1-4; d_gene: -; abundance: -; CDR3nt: TGTGCCAGCAGCGGTGGGGTCCGGAGAACTAATGAAAAACTGTTTTTT; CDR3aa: CASSGGVRRTNEKLFF
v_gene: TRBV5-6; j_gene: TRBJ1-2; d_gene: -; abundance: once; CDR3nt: TGTGCCAGCAGCTTGGAGGTGGGCTATGGCTACACCTTC; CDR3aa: CASSLEVGYGYTF
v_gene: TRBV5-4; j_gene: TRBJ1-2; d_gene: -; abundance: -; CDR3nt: TGTGCCAGCAGCTTTGTGAGCCGGCAGTATGGCTACACCTTC; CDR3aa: CASSFVSRQYGYTF
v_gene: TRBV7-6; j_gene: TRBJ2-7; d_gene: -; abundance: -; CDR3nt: TGTGCCAGCAGCTTAGGCGGCCCCTACGAGCAGTACTTC; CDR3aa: CASSLGGPYEQYF
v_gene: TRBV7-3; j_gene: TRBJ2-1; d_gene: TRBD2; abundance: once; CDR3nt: TGTGCCAGCAGCCCCGAGGGAGGGCTAGTCAATGAGCAGTTCTTC; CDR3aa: CASSPEGGLVNEQFF
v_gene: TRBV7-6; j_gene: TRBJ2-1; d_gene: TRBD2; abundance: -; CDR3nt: TGTGCCAGCAGCCCCGGGACTAGCGGGGGGAGCTCCTACAATGAGCAGTTCTTC; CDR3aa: CASSPGTSGGSSYNEQFF
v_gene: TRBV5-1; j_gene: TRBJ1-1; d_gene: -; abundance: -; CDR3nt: TGCGCCAGCAGCCCCGACACTGAAGCTTTCTTT; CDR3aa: CASSPDTEAFF
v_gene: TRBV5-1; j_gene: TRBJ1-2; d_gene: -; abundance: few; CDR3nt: TGCGCCAGCACCGAAGATTCTAACTATGGCTACACCTTC; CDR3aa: CASTEDSNYGYTF
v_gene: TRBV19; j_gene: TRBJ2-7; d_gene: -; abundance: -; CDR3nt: TGTGCCAGTAGTGTCGGGACGGGGATTACCTACGAGCAGTACTTC; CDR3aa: CASSVGTGITYEQYF
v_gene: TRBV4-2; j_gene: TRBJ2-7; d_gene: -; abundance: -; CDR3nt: TGTGCCAGCAGCCAAGTAGCCACCTACGAGCAGTACTTC; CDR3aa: CASSQVATYEQYF
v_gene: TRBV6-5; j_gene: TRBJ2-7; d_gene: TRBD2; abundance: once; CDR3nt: TGTGCCAGCAGAAAAGCAGGGAGGGGCGAGCAGTACTTC; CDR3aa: CASRKAGRGEQYF
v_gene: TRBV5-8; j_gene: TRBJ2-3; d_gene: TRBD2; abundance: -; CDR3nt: TGTGCCAGCAGCTTAGGGCTAGCGGGGGGCACAGATACGCAGTATTTT; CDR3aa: CASSLGLAGGTDTQYF
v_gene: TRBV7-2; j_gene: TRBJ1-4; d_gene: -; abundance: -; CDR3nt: TGTGCCAGCAGCTCCCATCAAGGGAGGGGTGAAAAACTGTTTTTT; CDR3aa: CASSSHQGRGEKLFF
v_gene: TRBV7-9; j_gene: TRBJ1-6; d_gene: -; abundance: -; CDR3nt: TGTGCCAGCAGCCCCCTAGGAGACTATAATTCACCCCTCCACTTT; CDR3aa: CASSPLGDYNSPLHF
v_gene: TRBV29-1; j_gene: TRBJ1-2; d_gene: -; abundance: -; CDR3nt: TGCAGCGTTGATTTCACGGACTATGGCTACACCTTC; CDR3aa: CSVDFTDYGYTF
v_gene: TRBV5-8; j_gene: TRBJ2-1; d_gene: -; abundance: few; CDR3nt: TGTGCCAGCAGCTTGGGTACGGGAGCCTACAATGAGCAGTTCTTC; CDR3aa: CASSLGTGAYNEQFF
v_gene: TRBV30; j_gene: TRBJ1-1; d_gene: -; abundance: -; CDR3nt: TGTGCCTGGAGTGTTGGGGACACTGAAGCTTTCTTT; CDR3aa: CAWSVGDTEAFF
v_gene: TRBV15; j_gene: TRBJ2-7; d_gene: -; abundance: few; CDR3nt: TGTGCCACCAGCCTAGGGGACCTTAGCTCCTACGAGCAGTACTTC; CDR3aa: CATSLGDLSSYEQYF
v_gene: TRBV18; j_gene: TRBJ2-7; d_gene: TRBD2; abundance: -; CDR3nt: TGTGCCAGCTCACCGCGGACTAGCGGGGCCTACGAGCAGTACTTC; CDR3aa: CASSPRTSGAYEQYF
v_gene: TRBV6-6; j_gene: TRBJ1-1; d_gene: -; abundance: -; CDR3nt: TGTGCCAGCAGCGTACAGGGCGGCACTGAAGCTTTCTTT; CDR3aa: CASSVQGGTEAFF
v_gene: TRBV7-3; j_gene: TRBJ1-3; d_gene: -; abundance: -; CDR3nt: TGTGCCAGCAGCTGGACGGCTGGCTCTGGAAACACCATATATTTT; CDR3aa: CASSWTAGSGNTIYF
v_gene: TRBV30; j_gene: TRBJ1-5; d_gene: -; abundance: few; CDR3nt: TGTGCCTGGAACGGGGGGCCGGGCAATCAGCCCCAGCATTTT; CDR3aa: CAWNGGPGNQPQHF
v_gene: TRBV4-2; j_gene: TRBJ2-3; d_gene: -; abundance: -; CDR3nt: TGTGCCAGCAGCCAAGATCTTTCGGACGATACGCAGTATTTT; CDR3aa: CASSQDLSDDTQYF
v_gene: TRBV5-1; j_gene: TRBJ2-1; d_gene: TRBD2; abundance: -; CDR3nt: TGCGCCAGCACTAGACTAGCGGGGGGCCCCAATGAGCAGTTCTTC; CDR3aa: CASTRLAGGPNEQFF